The present T cell receptor (beta chain) was sequenced within a study of T cell responses to AZD1222 COVID-19 vaccine. Produced via immunoSEQ multiplex PCR; TCRdb's table is partial and in-frame only. The sample records 100,000 or so clones, approximately 84% being singletons. General study points: Vaccine-associated CD4 TCRs ranged over spike, dominating at 160-218 and 743-854. The donor cohort was predominantly white British with a female majority, and clonal diversity may have been underestimated.

The CDR3 is 16 amino acids. The V gene's germline CDR1 is SGHTA and CDR2 FQGNSA. The V gene end was trimmed by 1 base and the J gene end by 5 bases; junction bases not matched to a gene: 6. Comment on this clone: Its target is unknown.

The chain has TRBV7-2 and TRBJ1-5, with 9 bases that match TRBD1. This receptor was obtained from an adult in good health. This specimen was peripheral blood, taken on day 0 of AZD1222 vaccination. CDR3 sequence: CASSLVGTGLYQPQHF. In DNA form, the CDR3 reads TGTGCCAGCAGCTTAGTCGGGACAGGGTTATATCAGCCCCAGCATTTT.